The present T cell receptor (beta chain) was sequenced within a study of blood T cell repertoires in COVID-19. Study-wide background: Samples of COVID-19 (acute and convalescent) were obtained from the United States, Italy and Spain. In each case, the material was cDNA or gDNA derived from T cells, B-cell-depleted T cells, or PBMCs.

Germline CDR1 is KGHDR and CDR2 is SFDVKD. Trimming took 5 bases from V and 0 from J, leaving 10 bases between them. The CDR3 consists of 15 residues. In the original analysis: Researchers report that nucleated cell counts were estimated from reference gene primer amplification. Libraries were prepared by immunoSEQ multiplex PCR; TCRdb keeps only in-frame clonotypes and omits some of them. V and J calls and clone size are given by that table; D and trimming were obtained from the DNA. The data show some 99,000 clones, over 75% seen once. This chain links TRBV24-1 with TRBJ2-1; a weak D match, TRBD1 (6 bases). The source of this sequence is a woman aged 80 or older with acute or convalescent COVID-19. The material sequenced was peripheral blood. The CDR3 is CATSVGQSSYNEQFF. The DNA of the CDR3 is TGTGCCACCAGTGTGGGACAAAGCTCCTACAATGAGCAGTTCTTC.